This section outlines one T cell receptor beta chain sequence together with its context. Its antigen remains unidentified. These data are taken from a study of vaccination effects on CD4 cells after COVID-19. The overall study: Relative to the second dose, post-vaccine samples were obtained a median of 72 days later. Notes on the study in general: Small numbers of convalescent patients limited the study. It also lacked early post-infection timepoints. Clones of infection and vaccine origin contracted markedly late after vaccination.

V was clipped by 4 bases and J by 8 bases; unmatched bases: 9. CDR1 and CDR2 (germline): WNHNN, SYGVQD (reference sequence). The CDR3 length is 15 residues. The repertoire was sequenced with immunoSEQ multiplex PCR; TCRdb's copy has only in-frame clones and lacks some. The data show tens of thousands of clones, over 70% seen once. With around ten days of culture completed, CD4+ T cells were isolated. Each person got two doses of an mRNA SARS-CoV-2 vaccine, BNT162b2 or mRNA-1273. Vaccine recipients had no previous SARS-CoV-2 infection; their nucleocapsid antibodies were negative. Source: CD4+ T cells from PBMCs cultured without peptide, taken after COVID-19 vaccination. This TCR was sampled from a human donor who received a COVID-19 vaccine. The genes are TRBV10-1 and TRBJ2-1; TRBD2 matches 9 bases. The CDR3 spells CASSVTRGGWDEQFF. CDR3 nucleotides: TGCGCCAGCAGTGTGACGCGGGGGGGCTGGGATGAGCAGTTCTTC.